Below are 29 T cell receptor beta chains sequenced from a single sample in a study of CD8+ T cells in alopecia areata. Extracted RNA was reverse transcribed, and the resulting cDNA served as sequencing template. The repertoire was sequenced with immunoSEQ multiplex PCR; TCRdb's copy has only in-frame clones and lacks some. Among 93,000 or so clones listed, 85% to 90% were seen once. Specified treatment: oral pan-JAK inhibitor, 5-10 mg twice daily. The sample here was CD8+ T cells sorted from blood, taken at approximately week 30, from a patient treated with tofacitinib. These receptors were obtained from a human donor with alopecia areata.

V usage is TRBV15 and J usage is TRBJ2-1; possible D gene TRBD1, 6 bases. The CDR3 is 19 amino acids. Germline CDR1 and CDR2: LNHNV and YYDKDF (reference sequence). Trimming removed 5 bases at V and 6 bases at J, with 29 bases between. CDR3 DNA sequence: TGTGCCACCAGCTTCTTCGACGGGACATCCGGGACGGCGTTCAATGAGCAGTTCTTC. Its translation: CATSFFDGTSGTAFNEQFF.

The rearrangement links TRBV9 to TRBJ2-7; perhaps TRBD1 as D (5 bases). Germline V CDR1 and CDR2: SGDLS, YYNGEE. This CDR3 comprises 14 residues. V lost 3 bases, J lost 0 bases, and 10 bases lay in between. CDR3 coding DNA: TGTGCCAGCAGCGGAAGGGGTAGCTCCTACGAGCAGTACTTC. This sequence encodes CASSGRGSSYEQYF.

This clone was observed a few times. The chain is built from TRBV6-1 and TRBJ2-1; unclear D gene. V lost 8 bases and J 9 bases, leaving 2 bases between the germline ends. Germline V lookup: CDR1 MNHNS, CDR2 SASEGT. The CDR3 totals 8 residues. CDR3 DNA: TGTGCCAGCGCTGAGCAGTTCTTC. Protein product: CASAEQFF.

The rearrangement uses TRBV15 and TRBJ2-3; unclear D gene. Germline assignment: CDR1 LNHNV and CDR2 YYDKDF (reference sequence). CDR3 length equals 12 residues. Trimming left V 5 bases short and J 3 bases short, with 6 bases between. CDR3 sequence (DNA): TGTGCCACCAGCGGGGTTACAGATACGCAGTATTTT. Protein sequence: CATSGVTDTQYF.

The chain links TRBV14 to TRBJ2-1, with no clear D. The CDR3 is made up of 16 amino acids. Germline values: CDR1 SGHDN, CDR2 FVKESK. Between the trimmed V and J ends, which lost 4 bases and 3 bases, there was a span of 16 bases. The CDR3 is CASSPVSGYLYNEQFF. In nucleotides, the CDR3 is TGTGCCAGCAGCCCGGTATCCGGGTACCTCTACAATGAGCAGTTCTTC.

This rearrangement joins TRBV5-6 to TRBJ2-1; TRBD2 matches 9 bases. CDR1 is SGHDT and CDR2 is YYEEEE in the germline V gene. J lost 8 bases, V lost 2 bases, and 11 bases had no gene match. CDR3 length equals 16 residues. The CDR3 region is CASSFDSGGPLYEQFF. The CDR3 DNA reads as TGTGCCAGCAGCTTCGATAGCGGGGGCCCTTTGTATGAGCAGTTCTTC. The full variable domain, completed using reference TRBV5-6 and TRBJ2-1, is DAGVTQSPTHLIKTRGQQVTLRCSPKSGHDTVSWYQQALGQGPQFIFQYYEEEERQRGNFPDRFSGHQFPNYSSELNVNALLLGDSALYLCASSFDSGGPLYEQFFGPGTRLTVL.

V usage is TRBV11-3 and J usage is TRBJ2-3, with a possible D match to TRBD1 (6 bases). V was pared by 5 bases and J by 2 bases, with 14 bases between. Germline V gene data show CDR1 as SGHNT and CDR2 as YENEEA. The CDR3 sequence is 15 residues long. CDR3 nucleotide sequence: TGTGCCAGCAGCACACGGACAGCTTCCACAGATACGCAGTATTTT. Translated: CASSTRTASTDTQYF.

This chain links TRBV21-1 with TRBJ2-2; no DNA check was done on the table's D call, TRBD2. TRBV21-1 is reported as a pseudogene. CDR3 length: 19 residues. As DNA, the CDR3 is TGTGCCAGCAGCAAAGAGAAAAGCGGGAGGGTCCGTGGCACCGGGGAGCTGTTTTTT. Its translation: CASSKEKSGRVRGTGELFF.

V is TRBV27 and J is TRBJ2-1; 7 positions match TRBD2. Germline-derived CDR1 and CDR2 are MNHEY and SMNVEV (reference sequence). The trim removed 0 bases at V and 8 bases at J, leaving 7 bases unmatched. The CDR3 consists of 15 residues. This chain's CDR3 is CASSLSRGEGYEQFF. The CDR3 DNA sequence: TGTGCCAGCAGTTTATCACGGGGGGAGGGCTATGAGCAGTTCTTC.

A remark on this clone: The CDR3 end shows no conserved phenylalanine or tryptophan, and so a read error is likely. The J gene is TRBJ1-1, the V gene TRBV29-1; unclear D gene. CDR1 SQVTM and CDR2 ANQGSEA come from the germline V gene. The germline V and J ends were trimmed by 4 bases and 7 bases, with 7 bases remaining between them. The CDR3 is made up of 10 amino acids. CDR3 loop: CSVGVSEAFL. For the CDR3, the DNA is TGCAGCGTTGGGGTCAGTGAAGCTTTCCTT.

This chain joins TRBV7-9 and TRBJ1-1; unclear D gene. Trimming shortened V by 1 base and J by 2 bases, and 5 bases separated the two germline ends. This CDR3 is built from 13 residues. Germline CDR1 reads SEHNR; CDR2 reads FQNEAQ (reference sequence). CDR3 in DNA: TGTGCCAGCAGCTTAGTCTTAAACACTGAAGCTTTCTTT. Translation gives CASSLVLNTEAFF.

This clone was observed a handful of times. The genes are TRBV29-1 and TRBJ2-1; 9 bases are a match to TRBD2. V gave up 5 bases and J gave up 5 bases; unmatched junction bases: 16. The CDR3 runs 17 residues. CDR1 and CDR2 (germline): SQVTM, ANQGSEA. CDR3 sequence reads: CSVRLAESPHLHNEQFF. CDR3 DNA: TGCAGCGTTCGACTAGCGGAGAGCCCACATCTACACAATGAGCAGTTCTTC.

The chain recombines TRBV15 with TRBJ2-1; 10 bases map to TRBD2. The V gene end was trimmed by 4 bases and the J gene end by 10 bases; junction bases not matched to a gene: 1. The germline CDR1 and CDR2 sequences are LNHNV and YYDKDF (reference sequence). The CDR3 spans 12 residues. Here the CDR3 DNA reads TGTGCCACCAGCACGACTAGCGGGGAGCAGTTCTTC. Protein sequence: CATSTTSGEQFF.

The genes are TRBV7-6 and TRBJ2-3; 10 nucleotides agree with TRBD2. The CDR3 is 12 residues long. The trim removed 4 bases at V and 14 bases at J, leaving 6 bases unmatched. Germline values: CDR1 SGHVS, CDR2 FNYEAQ. CDR3 protein: CASSSGGTSVYF. Written as DNA, the CDR3 is TGTGCCAGCAGCTCAGGGGGGACTAGCGTGTATTTT.

The genes are TRBV7-3 and TRBJ2-1; 9 positions agree with TRBD2. This CDR3 has 16 residues. With V trimmed by 5 bases and J by 4 bases, 9 bases remained unmatched. CDR1 is SGHTA and CDR2 is FQGTGA in the germline V gene. CDR3 sequence: CASSRKAGGPYNEQFF. DNA for the CDR3: TGTGCCAGCAGCCGTAAAGCGGGGGGACCGTACAATGAGCAGTTCTTC.

The rearrangement joins TRBV11-2 to TRBJ2-1, with 7 bases fitting TRBD2. There are 18 residues in the CDR3. The J segment lost 6 bases and the V segment lost 6 bases, leaving 20 bases of the junction unmatched. Germline CDR1 reads SGHAT; CDR2 reads FQNNGV. The DNA of the CDR3 is TGTGCCAGCAGTATAGTTTATGGGGGGGGACCGCTGTTCAATGAGCAGTTCTTC. Encoded protein: CASSIVYGGGPLFNEQFF. The variable domain in full, with the rest retrieved from reference TRBV11-2 and TRBJ2-1, is EAGVAQSPRYKIIEKRQSVAFWCNPISGHATLYWYQQILGQGPKLLIQFQNNGVVDDSQLPKDRFSAERLKGVDSTLKIQPAKLEDSAVYLCASSIVYGGGPLFNEQFFGPGTRLTVL.

The CDR3 coding sequence is TGTGCCAGCAGCTTAGGGCAGGTGAATCAGCCCCAGCATTTT. Residues: CASSLGQVNQPQHF. The chain is built from TRBV7-9 and TRBJ1-5; D ambiguous. The CDR3 contains 14 residues. Per the germline V gene, CDR1 is SEHNR and CDR2 is FQNEAQ (reference sequence). The V and J ends lost 1 base and 4 bases respectively, with 8 bases between them.

The V call is TRBV4-1, the J call TRBJ2-5; D might be TRBD1 or TRBD2, each matching 5 bases. With the DNA end fitting TRBJ2-7 better, the J assignment may be wrong. From germline, CDR1 is MGHRA and CDR2 YSYEKL. This CDR3 is 14 amino acids long. CDR3 DNA sequence: TGCGCCAGCAGCCAAGGTCAGGGAGTCTACGAGCAGTACTTC. Its translation is CASSQGQGVYEQYF.

The chain has TRBV2 and TRBJ1-2; D is undetermined. CDR1 is SNHLY, CDR2 FYNNEI, per germline. V was trimmed by 4 bases and J by 8 bases, leaving 11 bases between them. The CDR3 consists of 12 residues. CDR3 in DNA: TGTGCCAGCAGTGGAGAAGGATGGGGCTACACCTTC. Translating it yields CASSGEGWGYTF.

This chain uses TRBV7-6 with TRBJ2-1, with 7 positions matching TRBD2. With 0 bases clipped from V and 8 bases from J, the junction kept 4 bases outside the gene matches. This CDR3 is 14 amino acids long. CDR1 and CDR2 (germline): SGHVS, FNYEAQ. The CDR3 protein is CASSLAGGPDEQFF. The CDR3 coding sequence is TGTGCCAGCAGCTTAGCGGGAGGGCCCGATGAGCAGTTCTTC.

V gene TRBV15 combines with J gene TRBJ1-5; D is unclear. Germline V CDR1 and CDR2: LNHNV, YYDKDF (reference sequence). V was clipped by 0 bases and J by 2 bases, with 11 bases between them. This CDR3 has 16 residues. CDR3 DNA: TGTGCCACCAGCAGAGATCGGCCGAGGGGCAATCAGCCCCAGCATTTT. Translating gives CATSRDRPRGNQPQHF.

V gene TRBV29-1 combines with J gene TRBJ1-2; no firm D call. The CDR3 covers 13 residues. CDR1 and CDR2 (germline): SQVTM, ANQGSEA. V gave up 0 bases and J gave up 6 bases, with 11 bases separating them. The CDR3 DNA reads TGCAGCGTTGAAGAGGACCAGAGGAATGGCTACACCTTC. It encodes CSVEEDQRNGYTF.

J is TRBJ2-1 and V is TRBV9; the match to TRBD2 covers 8 bases. The CDR3 extends over 15 amino acids. Germline CDR1 reads SGDLS; CDR2 reads YYNGEE. After removal of 3 bases from V and 7 bases from J, the junction contained 9 bases not matched to a gene. The CDR3 nucleotides read TGTGCCAGCAGCGCCTCGGGGGGGCGAGGGAATGAGCAGTTCTTC. It encodes CASSASGGRGNEQFF.

The rearrangement links TRBV19 to TRBJ2-3, with D possibly TRBD1 on 7 matching bases. Trimming removed 4 bases from V and 4 bases from J, with 15 bases in between. There are 15 residues in the CDR3. Germline-derived CDR1 and CDR2 are LNHDA and SQIVND (reference sequence). The CDR3: CASSSGTASPDTQYF. Here the CDR3 DNA reads TGTGCCAGTAGTAGCGGGACAGCCAGTCCAGATACGCAGTATTTT.

The chain is built from TRBV5-1 and TRBJ2-3, with D tentatively TRBD2 (5 bases). CDR3 length equals 15 residues. The germline V gene encodes CDR1 SGHRS and CDR2 YFSETQ. Trimming cost V 7 bases and J 1 base, with 16 bases left between them. Here the CDR3 reads CASGLLDCCTDTQYF. Written as DNA, the CDR3 is TGCGCCAGCGGATTGTTGGACTGCTGCACAGATACGCAGTATTTT.

V is TRBV7-2 and J is TRBJ1-1; D remains ambiguous. The V and J ends lost 5 bases and 1 base respectively, with 14 bases between them. The CDR3 consists of 15 residues. Per germline, CDR1 SGHTA and CDR2 FQGNSA. The CDR3 DNA sequence: TGTGCCAGCAGCCCAGATCCGTCTCCGAACACTGAAGCTTTCTTT. It specifies CASSPDPSPNTEAFF.

This clone was counted between two and nine times. The chain joins TRBV4-1 to TRBJ2-2; a weak D match, TRBD2 (6 bases). The CDR3 extends over 16 amino acids. From germline, CDR1 is MGHRA and CDR2 YSYEKL. V was pared by 3 bases and J by 6 bases, with 17 bases between. The CDR3 DNA sequence: TGCGCCAGCAGCCATAGAATCTCGGACTACCCCGGGGAGCTGTTTTTT. Its protein product is CASSHRISDYPGELFF.

The chain joins TRBV6-5 to TRBJ1-2; D is perhaps TRBD1 (5 bases). Germline V gene data show CDR1 as MNHEY and CDR2 as SVGAGI. V gave up 2 bases and J gave up 4 bases, with 17 bases separating them. This CDR3 is 16 amino acids long. Here the CDR3 reads CASSYLGSGDPYGYTF. CDR3 sequence (DNA): TGTGCCAGCAGTTACCTTGGGAGTGGGGACCCCTATGGCTACACCTTC.

The rearrangement links TRBV5-1 to TRBJ1-2, with TRBD1 as a possible D gene (6 bases). Germline V lookup: CDR1 SGHRS, CDR2 YFSETQ. V lost 3 bases to trimming and J lost 0 bases, with 15 bases between them. The CDR3 has 16 residues. The CDR3 protein is CASSYLQGPANYGYTF. DNA of the CDR3: TGCGCCAGCAGCTATCTCCAGGGGCCAGCTAACTATGGCTACACCTTC.